The 10 T cell receptor beta chains reported below all come from one sample, sequenced in a study of breast tumors, draining lymph nodes, adjacent tissues. Breast cancer patients provided tissue from their axillary draining lymph nodes. TCRdb re-derived calls from the multiplex PCR reads in MiXCR, one entry per CDR3 protein. The table includes 150,000 to 200,000 distinct CDR3 sequences, approximately 33% detected once. Sequencing used axillary lymph node tissue. The source is a female donor with breast cancer. Some clones in this sample may be carry-over from other donors' samples.

In its sample, this clonotype was seen many times. The J gene is TRBJ2-7, the V gene TRBV29-1, with TRBD2 matching over 8 bases. The CDR3 runs to 14 residues. V was pared by 1 base and J by 3 bases, with 5 bases of the junction left unmatched. The germline gives CDR1 SQVTM, CDR2 ANQGSEA. The CDR3 region is CSVEVASGGYEQYF. The CDR3 nucleotides are TGCAGCGTTGAAGTGGCGAGCGGGGGCTACGAGCAGTACTTC.

Worth noting for this clonotype: A much larger clonotype is one base distant, so this may be a read error. The chain combines TRBV6-1 with TRBJ2-5; no clear D. The CDR3 has 12 residues. V lost 6 bases and J lost 9, with 14 bases in between. CDR1 is MNHNS and CDR2 is SASEGT in the germline V gene. The CDR3 region is CASSQLRASQYF. CDR3 DNA sequence: TGTGCCAGCAGCCAACTTCGGGCGTCCCAGTACTTC.

As regards this clonotype: This may arise from a read error, as a much more abundant clone is one base away. The V and J genes are TRBV20-1 and TRBJ2-7, with D possibly being TRBD1 or TRBD2 (6 bases each). This CDR3 region has 18 residues. CDR1 is DFQATT and CDR2 is SNEGSKA in the germline V gene (reference sequence). With 3 bases removed from V and 2 bases from J, the gap between germline ends came to 26 bases. This CDR3 reads CSASPSLGATGRPYEQYF. The CDR3 DNA reads as TGCAGTGCTAGCCCCTCCCTGGGGGCTACCGGGAGACCCTACGAGCAGTACTTC.

As concerns this clonotype: Given a much more abundant clone one base away, this may be a read error. This chain joins TRBV18 and TRBJ2-7; maybe TRBD1 (6 bases). The germline CDR1 and CDR2 sequences are KGHSH and LQKENI. Trimming shortened V by 7 bases and J by 5 bases, and 15 bases separated the two germline ends. The CDR3 has 13 residues. Written as DNA, the CDR3 is TGTGCCAGCTTACTAACAGGGACAAACGAGCAGTACTTC. This gives the protein CASLLTGTNEQYF. Together with reference TRBV18 and TRBJ2-7, the CDR3 gives the full variable domain: NAGVMQNPRHLVRRRGQEARLRCSPMKGHSHVYWYRQLPEEGLKFMVYLQKENIIDESGMPKERFSAEFPKEGPSILRIQQVVRGDSAAYFCASLLTGTNEQYFGPGTRLTVT.

This rearrangement joins TRBV7-2 to TRBJ1-6; 7 bases line up with TRBD1. There are 15 residues in the CDR3. Germline loops: CDR1 SGHTA, CDR2 FQGNSA. Trimming at V came to 5 bases and at J to 4 bases, leaving 5 bases not matched to a gene. The CDR3 loop is CASSPRTGYNSPLHF. CDR3 sequence (DNA): TGTGCCAGCAGCCCCCGGACAGGTTATAATTCACCCCTCCACTTT.

This clonotype has at least ten counts. The chain couples TRBV5-1 to TRBJ2-5; D uncertain. This CDR3 comprises 16 residues. The V end lost 3 bases, the J end lost 5 bases, and 20 bases lay between the germline ends. CDR1 is SGHRS and CDR2 is YFSETQ in the germline V gene. CDR3 residues: CASSWGVELEGETQYF. CDR3 DNA sequence: TGCGCCAGCAGCTGGGGTGTGGAGCTAGAAGGGGAGACCCAGTACTTC.

There are many counts of this clonotype. The V call is TRBV10-3, the J call TRBJ1-1; D is unclear. This CDR3 has 12 residues. The germline gives CDR1 ENHRY, CDR2 SYGVKD. The germline V and J ends were trimmed by 3 bases and 1 base, with 3 bases remaining between them. The CDR3 region has the DNA TGTGCCATCAGTGACGGGAACACTGAAGCTTTCTTT. This sequence encodes CAISDGNTEAFF.

V usage is TRBV13 and J usage is TRBJ2-1; maybe TRBD2 (6 bases). The CDR3 contains 15 residues. The V and J ends lost 5 bases and 4 bases respectively, with 15 bases between them. CDR1 and CDR2 from the germline V gene are PRHDT and FYEKMQ (reference sequence). The CDR3 nucleotides are TGTGCCAGCAGCCGGGAGATTTCCTTATACAATGAGCAGTTCTTC. This codes for CASSREISLYNEQFF.

About this clonotype itself: Since no conserved phenylalanine or tryptophan closes the CDR3, a read error is the likely cause. The genes are TRBV9 and TRBJ1-6; D is undetermined. The CDR3 loop spans 13 amino acids. CDR1 and CDR2 from the germline V gene are SGDLS and YYNGEE. In DNA, the CDR3 is TGTGCCAGCGGCGTAGAGGACTATTCACCCCTCCACTCT. Amino acid sequence: CASGVEDYSPLHS.

Many counts were recorded for this clonotype. The genes are TRBV2 and TRBJ2-1; unclear D gene. This CDR3 has 15 residues. The ends were cut back, 1 base at V and 1 base at J, with 8 bases in the middle. Germline CDR1 reads SNHLY; CDR2 reads FYNNEI. In DNA, the CDR3 is TGTGCCAGCAGTGAAGGACTTCCATCCTACAATGAGCAGTTCTTC. Translation: CASSEGLPSYNEQFF. The complete variable domain, with remaining parts taken from reference TRBV2 and TRBJ2-1, reads EPEVTQTPSHQVTQMGQEVILRCVPISNHLYFYWYRQILGQKVEFLVSFYNNEISEKSEIFDDQFSVERPDGSNFTLKIRSTKLEDSAMYFCASSEGLPSYNEQFFGPGTRLTVL.